These 32 T cell receptor beta chains share one sample of origin, sequenced in a study of CXCR3-negative and CXCR3-positive naive CD8 T cells. The authors made the TRB cDNA libraries by 5' RACE using UMI labels. TCRdb re-called the 5' RACE reads; one entry per CDR3 protein, DNA not given. This sample lists under 45,000 distinct CDR3 sequences; its ten largest clones have roughly 15%. Sequenced: memory CD8+ T cells from blood. All receptors come from a human donor in good health. Some clones in this sample may be carry-over from other donors' samples.

CDR3 sequence: CSVEGSERQGSNYGYTF. This sequence joins TRBV29-1 and TRBJ1-2; TCRdb's D call of TRBD1 is untestable without DNA. This CDR3 contains 17 residues. CDR1 SQVTM and CDR2 ANQGSEA come from the germline V gene. Drawing the rest from reference TRBV29-1 and TRBJ1-2, the complete variable domain is SAVISQKPSRDICQRGTSLTIQCQVDSQVTMMFWYRQQPGQSLTLIATANQGSEATYESGFVIDKFPISRPNLTFSTLTVSNMSPEDSSIYLCSVEGSERQGSNYGYTFGSGTRLTVV.

The chain combines TRBV28 with TRBJ2-5; TCRdb outputs TRBD2, but without DNA this stays unchecked. Germline CDR1 and CDR2: MDHEN and SYDVKM. CDR3 length equals 13 residues. CDR3 protein: CASSPLRAETQYF.

The chain joins TRBV7-3 to TRBJ1-5; the D call of TRBD1 rests on TCRdb alone, since no DNA is present to check it. Germline lookup yields CDR1 SGHTA and CDR2 FQGTGA. The CDR3 spans 13 residues. CDR3 in amino acids: CASSPEAGQPQHF.

The chain links TRBV28 to TRBJ2-3; the D call from TCRdb, TRBD2, cannot be confirmed without DNA. Germline V gene lookup returns CDR1 MDHEN and CDR2 SYDVKM. The CDR3 has 15 residues. This CDR3 is CASSPLTGISDTQYF.

V gene TRBV7-9 combines with J gene TRBJ1-1. Germline V gene sequence: CDR1 SEHNR, CDR2 FQNEAQ (reference sequence). This CDR3 contains 12 residues. The chain's CDR3 is CASSLEAGGAFF.

The rearrangement uses TRBV29-1 and TRBJ2-1; TCRdb's assignment of TRBD1 cannot be checked, as there is no DNA. The CDR3 length is 12 residues. In germline, CDR1 is SQVTM, CDR2 ANQGSEA. This chain's CDR3 is CSGGAGFNEQFF.

The chain recombines TRBV29-1 with TRBJ2-7. The CDR3 is 13 amino acids. CDR1 is SQVTM, CDR2 ANQGSEA, per germline. The CDR3 here is CSVEDSRSYEQYF.

V and J are TRBV7-9 and TRBJ2-7; the TCRdb call, TRBD1, lacks DNA for checking. CDR1 and CDR2 from the germline V gene are SEHNR and FQNEAQ (reference sequence). The CDR3 totals 14 residues. The CDR3 protein is CASSPRDRGDEQYF.

The chain joins TRBV4-3 to TRBJ2-7; TCRdb calls TRBD1, which cannot be checked without DNA. Looked up from germline, CDR1 is LGHNA and CDR2 is YSLEER. The CDR3 has 16 residues. The CDR3: CASSLGRDRDGYEQYF.

The chain couples TRBV20-1 to TRBJ1-2; TCRdb gives TRBD1 as the D gene, but with no DNA this cannot be confirmed. The CDR3 runs to 13 residues. The germline V gene has CDR1 DFQATT and CDR2 SNEGSKA (reference sequence). The CDR3 region is CSAPGQGNYGYTF.

The rearrangement uses TRBV24-1 and TRBJ1-2. The CDR3 has 12 amino acids. Germline V gene data show CDR1 as KGHDR and CDR2 as SFDVKD. CDR3 protein: CATSDLEYGYTF.

The J gene is TRBJ2-7, the V gene TRBV5-1; TCRdb reports TRBD1, a call that lacks DNA to check it against. CDR1 and CDR2 from the germline V gene are SGHRS and YFSETQ. The CDR3 spans 16 residues. The CDR3 loop is CASSLDGGGTWYEQYF.

The V call is TRBV27, the J call TRBJ2-7; the TRBD1 assignment by TCRdb is unverifiable without DNA. Per the germline V gene, CDR1 is MNHEY and CDR2 is SMNVEV (reference sequence). This CDR3 has 18 residues. The chain's CDR3 is CASSLSGWAGDSYNDQFF.

The gene calls are TRBV5-4 and TRBJ2-1. Germline V gene lookup returns CDR1 SGHNT and CDR2 YYREEE (reference sequence). The length of the CDR3 is 14 residues. CDR3 protein: CASNEWDTYNEQFF. Filled out from reference TRBV5-4 and TRBJ2-1, the complete variable domain reads ETGVTQSPTHLIKTRGQQVTLRCSSQSGHNTVSWYQQALGQGPQFIFQYYREEENGRGNFPPRFSGLQFPNYSSELNVNALELDDSALYLCASNEWDTYNEQFFGPGTRLTVL.

The chain joins TRBV9 to TRBJ1-1; TCRdb outputs TRBD1, but without DNA this stays unchecked. The germline V gene encodes CDR1 SGDLS and CDR2 YYNGEE. The CDR3 is 15 amino acids. CDR3 sequence reads: CASSSETGMYTEAFF.

The chain uses TRBV3-1 and TRBJ2-1; TCRdb's D gene call, TRBD2, goes unchecked for lack of DNA. This CDR3 region has 15 residues. CDR1 and CDR2 from the germline V gene are LGHDT and YNNKEL (reference sequence). Here the CDR3 reads CASSPREAGFLEQFF.

The rearrangement links TRBV28 to TRBJ2-7. The CDR3 totals 13 residues. Germline V CDR1 and CDR2: MDHEN, SYDVKM. CDR3 in amino acids: CASNLTVPYEQYF.

Here the CDR3 reads CASSYRTAPWEQYF. V and J are TRBV7-9 and TRBJ2-7; the TRBD1 assignment by TCRdb is unverifiable without DNA. This CDR3 has 14 residues. Looked up from germline, CDR1 is SEHNR and CDR2 is FQNEAQ (reference sequence).

This chain links TRBV9 with TRBJ2-7. The CDR3 is 13 amino acids. CDR1 is SGDLS and CDR2 is YYNGEE in the germline V gene. This chain's CDR3 is CASSGGELYEQYF.

J is TRBJ2-2 and V is TRBV20-1; lacking DNA, the TRBD1 call made by TCRdb goes unchecked. The CDR3 covers 15 residues. Looked up from germline, CDR1 is DFQATT and CDR2 is SNEGSKA (reference sequence). The chain's CDR3 is CSARDLDRGYGELFF.

The V and J genes are TRBV12-3 or TRBV12-4 and TRBJ2-7; the D call from TCRdb, TRBD1, cannot be confirmed without DNA. The CDR3 is 14 residues long. The CDR3 sequence: CASFRGGLSYEQYF.

The chain recombines TRBV15 with TRBJ1-1. Germline assignment: CDR1 LNHNV and CDR2 YYDKDF (reference sequence). The CDR3 has 14 amino acids. The CDR3 sequence is CATSSLTMNTEAFF.

The J gene is TRBJ1-1, the V gene TRBV29-1. From germline, CDR1 is SQVTM and CDR2 ANQGSEA. CDR3 length equals 12 residues. The CDR3 region is CSVEGRAPEAFF. Full variable domain (remainder filled in from reference TRBV29-1 and TRBJ1-1): SAVISQKPSRDICQRGTSLTIQCQVDSQVTMMFWYRQQPGQSLTLIATANQGSEATYESGFVIDKFPISRPNLTFSTLTVSNMSPEDSSIYLCSVEGRAPEAFFGQGTRLTVV.

This chain uses TRBV28 with TRBJ2-7; TCRdb designates TRBD1, a call that cannot be tested without DNA. Per the germline V gene, CDR1 is MDHEN and CDR2 is SYDVKM. The CDR3 is 13 amino acids. This chain's CDR3 is CASSPRGNYEQYF.

The chain carries TRBV11-3 and TRBJ2-3. The germline V gene has CDR1 SGHNT and CDR2 YENEEA. The CDR3 is made up of 14 amino acids. The CDR3 protein is CASSPADSTDTQYF.

The rearrangement links TRBV6-1 to TRBJ1-5; there is no DNA to check the TCRdb D call of TRBD1. The CDR3 covers 13 residues. Germline assignment: CDR1 MNHNS and CDR2 SASEGT. CDR3 sequence: CASFDRGGQPQHF.

The V call is TRBV12-3 or TRBV12-4, the J call TRBJ1-1. The CDR3 loop spans 14 amino acids. The CDR3 spells CASSRSASRTEAFF.

The chain is built from TRBV6-2 or TRBV6-3 and TRBJ1-1. This CDR3 has 13 residues. Per the germline V gene, CDR1 is MNHEY and CDR2 is SVGEGT. CDR3 in amino acids: CASSYLGRREAFF.

The CDR3 is CASSLIGTYEQYF. The V gene is TRBV7-9, the J gene TRBJ2-7. CDR1 is SEHNR and CDR2 is FQNEAQ in the germline V gene (reference sequence). This CDR3 spans 13 amino acids.

The chain combines TRBV25-1 with TRBJ2-1; the D call of TRBD1 rests on TCRdb alone, since no DNA is present to check it. The CDR3 sequence is 13 residues long. Germline V CDR1 and CDR2: MGHDK, SYGVNS. CDR3 in amino acids: CASSLGAAGEQFF.

CDR3 sequence: CASSVPGDYGYTF. The chain uses TRBV21-1 and TRBJ1-2; TCRdb picks TRBD1, but there is no DNA to check that call. TRBV21-1 is reported as a pseudogene. This CDR3 region has 13 residues.

This chain joins TRBV18 and TRBJ2-7; TCRdb's D gene call, TRBD1, goes unchecked for lack of DNA. Germline CDR1 KGHSH, CDR2 LQKENI. This CDR3 is built from 15 residues. CDR3: CASSSGTESSYEQYF. The full variable domain, in which reference TRBV18 and TRBJ2-7 provide the parts outside the CDR3, is NAGVMQNPRHLVRRRGQEARLRCSPMKGHSHVYWYRQLPEEGLKFMVYLQKENIIDESGMPKERFSAEFPKEGPSILRIQQVVRGDSAAYFCASSSGTESSYEQYFGPGTRLTVT.